The clone carrying this T cell receptor beta chain appeared a few times. The antigen is undetermined. The sample belongs to a study of early T cells in non-severe SARS-CoV-2 infection. Study overall: Sequencing targeted bulk RNA from unsorted whole blood, leaving chains unpaired. Study-wide points: Anti-spike CD8 responses were favored in VDJdb matching, and private and CD4 specificities were missed.

This CDR3 has 15 amino acids. V was cut by 1 base and J by 4 bases, with 12 bases left in between. Germline V gene lookup returns CDR1 SGHTS and CDR2 YDEGEE. Researchers tagged individual cDNA molecules with unique molecular identifiers. TCRdb itself ran the 5' RACE reads through MiXCR, one entry per CDR3 protein. Seen here are under 70,000 distinct CDR3 sequences, approximately 6.1% observed once, and the top ten hold approximately 3.6%. The TCR sequence derives from an adult who was a healthcare worker with PCR-confirmed SARS-CoV-2 infection or an uninfected control (not recorded which). The genes are TRBV5-8 and TRBJ1-5, with D uncertain. Sequencing was performed on whole blood, taken at baseline. CDR3 in DNA: TGTGCCAGCAGCTTGATGGTGACCCAAAATCAGCCCCAGCATTTT. Its protein is CASSLMVTQNQPQHF.